These T cell receptor beta chains were read from a single sample in a study of identical twins. Each CDR3 protein is one row after TCRdb ran MiXCR on the 5' RACE reads. Among some 710,000 distinct CDR3 sequences listed, approximately 6% were seen once. Sequencing was performed on naive T cells sorted from blood. The receptor source for this set is a man aged 18 to 29 in good health. Each CDR3 is given with its conserved first and last residue. Each record gives: CDR3 DNA, CDR3 protein, J gene, V gene, CDR3 length, clone size, D gene. D genes are given only for firm matches. The size entry is marked missing in some rows and otherwise reads once, few, many or a size class.

TGCGCCAGCAGCCCCAGACTAGCGGGACCGAAGGACAATGAGCAGTTCTTC,CASSPRLAGPKDNEQFF,TRBJ2-1,TRBV5-1,17,-,TRBD2
TGTGCCAGCAGTTACACTCGAGCCGGGATAGGGGTCTATGGCTACACCTTC,CASSYTRAGIGVYGYTF,TRBJ1-2,TRBV6-5,17,-,-
TGTGCCAGCAGTGAAAATTCCGGGACAGGGTCGAATGAGCAGTTCTTC,CASSENSGTGSNEQFF,TRBJ2-1,TRBV2,16,-,TRBD1
TGTGCCACCAGCAGGGAGCGGGAGGGGAACAATGAGCAGTTCTTC,CATSREREGNNEQFF,TRBJ2-1,TRBV15,15,many,TRBD2
TGTGCCAGCAGCTTTTGGGGGACAGGGTCAGATACGCAGTATTTT,CASSFWGTGSDTQYF,TRBJ2-3,TRBV7-8,15,-,TRBD1
TGTGCCAGCAGCTTGAGAGGATTTGATGAAAAACTGTTTTTT,CASSLRGFDEKLFF,TRBJ1-4,TRBV7-9,14,-,-
TGTGCCAGCAGCTTAGGCAGGGAAGGGATGAGCTCCTACAATGAGCAGTTCTTC,CASSLGREGMSSYNEQFF,TRBJ2-1,TRBV5-4,18,many,-
TGTGCCAGCAGTTTATGGATGAACACTGAAGCTTTCTTT,CASSLWMNTEAFF,TRBJ1-1,TRBV12-3/TRBV12-4,13,many,-
TGCAGCGTTCGGGCAGTGAGTAATTCACCCCTCCACTTT,CSVRAVSNSPLHF,TRBJ1-6,TRBV29-1,13,-,-
TGTGCCAGCAGTTTTCCCGAGGTCACAGATACGCAGTATTTT,CASSFPEVTDTQYF,TRBJ2-3,TRBV28,14,many,-
TGCGCCAGCAGCTCGTCCCCGGGACAAGGCACCGGGGAGCTGTTTTTT,CASSSSPGQGTGELFF,TRBJ2-2,TRBV5-1,16,-,-
TGCGCCAGCAGTGAGCCCAGTTTCGATCAGCCCCAGCATTTT,CASSEPSFDQPQHF,TRBJ1-5,TRBV10-2,14,few,-